These 18 T cell receptor beta chains share one sample of origin, sequenced in a study of blood T cell repertoires in COVID-19. The data were produced by immunoSEQ multiplex PCR, yet TCRdb's version contains in-frame clones alone and is incomplete. The top ten hold 1.5% to 2% of the sample, which has fewer than 200,000 clones, roughly nine tenths seen once. Sequencing input: peripheral blood. Source of these receptors: a man aged 18-30 years who had recovered from COVID-19.

The chain carries TRBV19 and TRBJ2-2; 12 bases match TRBD2. CDR1 LNHDA and CDR2 SQIVND come from the germline V gene (reference sequence). The CDR3 totals 16 residues. Losses at the gene ends were 6 bases for V and 4 bases for J; bases not matched to a gene: 6. For the CDR3, the DNA is TGTGCCAGTAGCCGACTAGCGGGAGACGTCACCGGGGAGCTGTTTTTT. Translation: CASSRLAGDVTGELFF. The full variable domain, with the rest looked up from reference TRBV19 and TRBJ2-2, is DGGITQSPKYLFRKEGQNVTLSCEQNLNHDAMYWYRQDPGQGLRLIYYSQIVNDFQKGDIAEGYSVSREKKESFPLTVTSAQKNPTAFYLCASSRLAGDVTGELFFGEGSRLTVL.

The gene calls are TRBV7-3 and TRBJ2-3; no definite D call. Germline CDR1 reads SGHTA; CDR2 reads FQGTGA. The CDR3 consists of 15 residues. The V gene lost 0 bases and the J gene lost 3 bases, with 10 bases spanning the gap. As DNA, the CDR3 is TGTGCCAGCAGCTTAACTTCCTTTTCTACAGATACGCAGTATTTT. Protein product: CASSLTSFSTDTQYF.

The chain links TRBV28 to TRBJ1-1, with D uncertain. This CDR3 spans 12 amino acids. Germline assignment: CDR1 MDHEN and CDR2 SYDVKM. Deletions cut 1 base from V and 8 bases from J, with 8 bases between. The CDR3 spells CASSLSSPEAFF. In DNA, the CDR3 is TGTGCCAGCAGTTTATCTTCCCCGGAAGCTTTCTTT.

This chain connects TRBV5-6 to TRBJ2-7, with 11 bases identical to TRBD2. The CDR3 covers 16 residues. With 3 bases clipped from V and 3 bases from J, the junction kept 8 bases outside the gene matches. Germline loops: CDR1 SGHDT, CDR2 YYEEEE. This CDR3 is CASSYPPTSGIYEQYF. In nucleotides, the CDR3 is TGTGCCAGCAGCTACCCGCCGACTAGCGGGATCTACGAGCAGTACTTC. Full variable domain (rest looked up from reference TRBV5-6 and TRBJ2-7): DAGVTQSPTHLIKTRGQQVTLRCSPKSGHDTVSWYQQALGQGPQFIFQYYEEEERQRGNFPDRFSGHQFPNYSSELNVNALLLGDSALYLCASSYPPTSGIYEQYFGPGTRLTVT.

The chain uses TRBV4-3 and TRBJ2-7; TRBD1 matches at 7 bases. The ends lost 0 bases at V and 4 bases at J; junction bases unmatched: 3. Germline CDR1 reads LGHNA; CDR2 reads YSLEER. The CDR3 totals 14 residues. CDR3 sequence: CASSQEQGKYEQYF. The DNA of the CDR3 is TGCGCCAGCAGCCAAGAACAGGGGAAGTACGAGCAGTACTTC.

CDR3 nucleotide sequence: TGTGCCAGCAGTTGGAGCCTAGCGGGAGACGAGCAGTACTTC. It yields the protein CASSWSLAGDEQYF. The chain links TRBV27 to TRBJ2-7, with 10 nucleotides matching TRBD2. The CDR3 consists of 14 residues. Unmatched junction bases numbered 5, after V lost 4 bases and J lost 5 bases. CDR1 and CDR2 (germline): MNHEY, SMNVEV (reference sequence).

J is TRBJ2-1 and V is TRBV7-6, with 8 bases aligning to TRBD2. Per germline, CDR1 SGHVS and CDR2 FNYEAQ. CDR3 length equals 16 residues. With 6 bases clipped from V and 8 bases from J, the junction kept 15 bases outside the gene matches. The CDR3 is CASSQTPGLDLDEQFF. The DNA for the CDR3 is TGTGCCAGCAGTCAAACCCCGGGACTAGATTTAGATGAGCAGTTCTTC.

V is TRBV5-1 and J is TRBJ2-7; TRBD2 is a possible D gene (5 bases). The germline V and J ends were trimmed by 0 bases and 4 bases, with 14 bases remaining between them. Germline values: CDR1 SGHRS, CDR2 YFSETQ. The CDR3 contains 15 residues. Here the CDR3 reads CASSLEGRAWYEQYF. The CDR3 nucleotides read TGCGCCAGCAGCTTGGAAGGGCGGGCTTGGTACGAGCAGTACTTC.

This clone occurred once. This sequence joins TRBV7-9 and TRBJ2-3; 8 nucleotides agree with TRBD2. This CDR3 is 14 amino acids long. The V gene's germline CDR1 is SEHNR and CDR2 FQNEAQ (reference sequence). The V and J ends lost 3 bases and 5 bases, in that order; junction bases with no gene match: 4. Written as DNA, the CDR3 is TGTGCCAGCAGCTTCGGACTAGCAGGAGATACGCAGTATTTT. Amino acid sequence: CASSFGLAGDTQYF.

V gene TRBV1 combines with J gene TRBJ2-7; TRBD1, the D gene given by the table, was not confirmed from the DNA. TRBV1 is recorded as a pseudogene. This CDR3 is built from 13 residues. The CDR3 is CTSSRDNLYEQYF. The DNA for the CDR3 is TGCACCAGCAGCCGGGACAACCTCTACGAGCAGTACTTC.

This chain joins TRBV9 and TRBJ1-6; TRBD1 aligns across 7 bases. This CDR3 is built from 15 residues. Trimming took 6 bases from V and 7 from J; bases not matched to a gene: 10. The V gene's germline CDR1 is SGDLS and CDR2 YYNGEE. CDR3 bases: TGTGCCAGCACCCTGGGGGACAGCGCAAATTCACCCCTCCACTTT. Translated: CASTLGDSANSPLHF.

The chain has TRBV5-6 and TRBJ2-1, with TRBD2 matching over 9 bases. The germline V gene encodes CDR1 SGHDT and CDR2 YYEEEE. With V trimmed by 1 base and J by 3 bases, 11 bases remained unmatched. CDR3 length equals 18 residues. CDR3 nucleotides: TGTGCCAGCAGCTTGTCGCTGTCAGCGGGAGGTCTCTACAATGAGCAGTTCTTC. Encoded protein: CASSLSLSAGGLYNEQFF.

CDR3 DNA: TGTGCCAGCAGCCCACAGGGAGGGAGTCCTAATGAAAAACTGTTTTTT. Encoded protein: CASSPQGGSPNEKLFF. This chain uses TRBV28 with TRBJ1-4, with D possibly TRBD1 on 6 matching bases. The ends were cut back, 6 bases at V and 3 bases at J, with 17 bases in the middle. CDR1 and CDR2 from the germline V gene are MDHEN and SYDVKM. The CDR3 spans 16 residues. The complete variable domain, with remaining parts taken from reference TRBV28 and TRBJ1-4, reads DVKVTQSSRYLVKRTGEKVFLECVQDMDHENMFWYRQDPGLGLRLIYFSYDVKMKEKGDIPEGYSVSREKKERFSLILESASTNQTSMYLCASSPQGGSPNEKLFFGSGTQLSVL.

This clone was counted between two and nine times. The V and J genes are TRBV5-1 and TRBJ2-2; maybe TRBD1 (6 bases). The CDR3 spans 15 residues. The V and J ends lost 2 bases and 2 bases respectively, with 10 bases between them. Germline V gives CDR1 SGHRS, CDR2 YFSETQ. The CDR3 loop reads CASSFNRANTGELFF. CDR3 DNA sequence: TGCGCCAGCAGCTTTAACAGGGCTAACACCGGGGAGCTGTTTTTT. Supplemented by reference TRBV5-1 and TRBJ2-2, the full variable domain reads KAGVTQTPRYLIKTRGQQVTLSCSPISGHRSVSWYQQTPGQGLQFLFEYFSETQRNKGNFPGRFSGRQFSNSRSEMNVSTLELGDSALYLCASSFNRANTGELFFGEGSRLTVL.

The V call is TRBV24-1, the J call TRBJ1-2; 9 bases match TRBD1. Per germline, CDR1 KGHDR and CDR2 SFDVKD. V shed 6 bases and J 3 bases; nucleotides not matched to a gene: 4. This CDR3 region has 14 residues. The CDR3: CATSLTGGDYGYTF. As DNA, the CDR3 is TGTGCCACCAGTTTGACAGGGGGGGACTATGGCTACACCTTC.

The chain has TRBV20-1 and TRBJ2-2, with no clear D. Germline assignment: CDR1 DFQATT and CDR2 SNEGSKA (reference sequence). This CDR3 region has 15 residues. Trimming shortened V by 3 bases and J by 2 bases, and 13 bases separated the two germline ends. In DNA form, the CDR3 reads TGCAGTGCTAGTGGGATTAGCAGAAACACCGGGGAGCTGTTTTTT. As protein: CSASGISRNTGELFF.

The chain uses TRBV27 and TRBJ2-3, with no clear D. The CDR3 has 15 residues. CDR1 is MNHEY and CDR2 is SMNVEV in the germline V gene (reference sequence). V was trimmed by 2 bases and J by 0 bases, leaving 9 bases between them. As DNA, the CDR3 is TGTGCCAGCAGTTTAATGAGGCCTAGCACAGATACGCAGTATTTT. This codes for CASSLMRPSTDTQYF.

The rearrangement uses TRBV6-1 and TRBJ1-5, with 7 bases fitting TRBD1. CDR3 size: 16 residues. The germline CDR1 and CDR2 sequences are MNHNS and SASEGT. V was clipped by 4 bases and J by 5 bases; unmatched bases: 11. CDR3 sequence (DNA): TGTGCCAGCAGTGGGGACAGCCGAAACAATTATCAGCCCCAGCATTTT. As protein: CASSGDSRNNYQPQHF.